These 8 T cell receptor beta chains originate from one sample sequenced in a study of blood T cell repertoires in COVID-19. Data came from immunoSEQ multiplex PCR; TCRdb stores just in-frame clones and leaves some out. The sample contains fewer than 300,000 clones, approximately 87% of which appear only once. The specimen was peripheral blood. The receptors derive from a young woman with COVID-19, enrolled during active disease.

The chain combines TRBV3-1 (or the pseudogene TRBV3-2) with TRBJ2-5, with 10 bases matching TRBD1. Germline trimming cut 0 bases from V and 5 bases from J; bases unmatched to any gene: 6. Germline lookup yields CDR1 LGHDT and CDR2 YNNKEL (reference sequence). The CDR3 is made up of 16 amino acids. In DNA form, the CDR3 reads TGTGCCAGCAGCCAAGATGACAGGGGGCTGATCGAGACCCAGTACTTC. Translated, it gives CASSQDDRGLIETQYF.

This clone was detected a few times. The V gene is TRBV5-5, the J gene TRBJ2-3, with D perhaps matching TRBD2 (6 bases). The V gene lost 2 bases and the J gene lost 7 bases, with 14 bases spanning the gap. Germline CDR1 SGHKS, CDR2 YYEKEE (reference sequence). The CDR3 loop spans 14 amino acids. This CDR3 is CASSFAGTLNTQYF. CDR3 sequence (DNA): TGTGCCAGCAGCTTCGCCGGGACTCTGAATACGCAGTATTTT.

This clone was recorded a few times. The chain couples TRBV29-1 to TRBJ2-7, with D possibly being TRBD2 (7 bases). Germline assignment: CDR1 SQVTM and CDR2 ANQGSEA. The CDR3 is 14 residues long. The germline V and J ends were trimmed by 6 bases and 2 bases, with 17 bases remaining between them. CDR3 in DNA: TGCAGCGTCGCCGGGGGGCACCTGCCCTACGAGCAGTACTTC. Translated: CSVAGGHLPYEQYF.

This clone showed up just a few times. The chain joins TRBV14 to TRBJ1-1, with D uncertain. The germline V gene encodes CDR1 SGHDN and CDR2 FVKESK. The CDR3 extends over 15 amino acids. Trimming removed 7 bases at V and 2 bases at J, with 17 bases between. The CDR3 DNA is TGTGCCAGCACAGCTCTCCCGGGTCTAAACACTGAAGCTTTCTTT. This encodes CASTALPGLNTEAFF. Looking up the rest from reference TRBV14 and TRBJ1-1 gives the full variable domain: EAGVTQFPSHSVIEKGQTVTLRCDPISGHDNLYWYRRVMGKEIKFLLHFVKESKQDESGMPNNRFLAERTGGTYSTLKVQPAELEDSGVYFCASTALPGLNTEAFFGQGTRLTVV.

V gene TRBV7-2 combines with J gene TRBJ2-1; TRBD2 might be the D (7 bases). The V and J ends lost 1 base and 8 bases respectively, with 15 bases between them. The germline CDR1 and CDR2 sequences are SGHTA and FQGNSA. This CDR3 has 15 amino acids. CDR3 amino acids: CASSLGGGLTYEQFF. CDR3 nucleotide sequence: TGTGCCAGCAGCTTAGGCGGGGGCCTGACGTATGAGCAGTTCTTC.

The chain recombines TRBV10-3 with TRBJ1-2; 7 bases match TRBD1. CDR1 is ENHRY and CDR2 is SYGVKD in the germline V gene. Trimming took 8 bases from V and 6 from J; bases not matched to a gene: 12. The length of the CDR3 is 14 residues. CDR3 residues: CAIGGATGTDGYTF. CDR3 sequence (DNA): TGTGCCATCGGGGGAGCGACAGGGACCGATGGCTACACCTTC.

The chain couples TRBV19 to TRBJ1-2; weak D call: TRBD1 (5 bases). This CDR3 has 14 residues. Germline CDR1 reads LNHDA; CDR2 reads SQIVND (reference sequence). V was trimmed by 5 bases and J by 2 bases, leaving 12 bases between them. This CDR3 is CASSEKGQNYGYTF. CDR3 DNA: TGTGCCAGTAGTGAGAAGGGGCAGAACTATGGCTACACCTTC.

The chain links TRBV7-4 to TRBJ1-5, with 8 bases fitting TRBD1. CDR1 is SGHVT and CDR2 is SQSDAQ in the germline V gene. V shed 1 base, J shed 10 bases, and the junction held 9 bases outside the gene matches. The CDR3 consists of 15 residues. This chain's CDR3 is CASSLVDRGPHPQHF. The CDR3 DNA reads TGTGCCAGCAGCTTAGTAGACAGGGGCCCGCATCCCCAGCATTTT.